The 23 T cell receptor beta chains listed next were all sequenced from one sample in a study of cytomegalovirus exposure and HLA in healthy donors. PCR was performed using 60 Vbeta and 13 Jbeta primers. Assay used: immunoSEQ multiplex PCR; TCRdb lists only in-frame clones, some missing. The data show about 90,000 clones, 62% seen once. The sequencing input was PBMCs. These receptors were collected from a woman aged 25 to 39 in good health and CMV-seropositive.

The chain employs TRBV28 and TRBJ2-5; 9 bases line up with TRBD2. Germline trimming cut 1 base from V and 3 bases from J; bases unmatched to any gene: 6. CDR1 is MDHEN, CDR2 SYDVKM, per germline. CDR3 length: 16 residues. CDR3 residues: CASSLFPSGVKETQYF. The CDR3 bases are TGTGCCAGCAGTTTATTTCCTAGCGGGGTGAAAGAGACCCAGTACTTC. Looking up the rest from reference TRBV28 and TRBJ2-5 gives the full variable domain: DVKVTQSSRYLVKRTGEKVFLECVQDMDHENMFWYRQDPGLGLRLIYFSYDVKMKEKGDIPEGYSVSREKKERFSLILESASTNQTSMYLCASSLFPSGVKETQYFGPGTRLLVL.

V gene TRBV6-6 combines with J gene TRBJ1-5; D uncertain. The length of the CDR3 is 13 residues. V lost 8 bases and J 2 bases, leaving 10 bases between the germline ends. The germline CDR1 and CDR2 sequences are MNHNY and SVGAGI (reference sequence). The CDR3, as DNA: TGTGCCAGCTCCGGTCCGGGCAATCAGCCCCAGCATTTT. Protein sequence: CASSGPGNQPQHF.

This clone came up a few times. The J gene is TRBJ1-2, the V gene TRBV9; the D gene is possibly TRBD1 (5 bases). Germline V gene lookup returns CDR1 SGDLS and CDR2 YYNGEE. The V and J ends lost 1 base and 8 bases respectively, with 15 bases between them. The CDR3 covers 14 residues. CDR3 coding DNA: TGTGCCAGCAGCGTAAAGGGGAAGGGGTACGGCTACACCTTC. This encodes CASSVKGKGYGYTF.

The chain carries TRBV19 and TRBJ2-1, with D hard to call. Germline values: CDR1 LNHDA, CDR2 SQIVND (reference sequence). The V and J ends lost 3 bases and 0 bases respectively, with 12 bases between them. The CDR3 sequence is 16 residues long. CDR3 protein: CASSITGLSSYNEQFF. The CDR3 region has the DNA TGTGCCAGTAGTATTACCGGGTTAAGCTCCTACAATGAGCAGTTCTTC.

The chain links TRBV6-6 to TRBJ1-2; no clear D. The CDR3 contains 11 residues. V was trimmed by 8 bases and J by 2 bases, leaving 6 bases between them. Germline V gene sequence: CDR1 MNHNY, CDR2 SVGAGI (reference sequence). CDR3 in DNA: TGTGCCAGCGGAGGGAACTATGGCTACACCTTC. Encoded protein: CASGGNYGYTF.

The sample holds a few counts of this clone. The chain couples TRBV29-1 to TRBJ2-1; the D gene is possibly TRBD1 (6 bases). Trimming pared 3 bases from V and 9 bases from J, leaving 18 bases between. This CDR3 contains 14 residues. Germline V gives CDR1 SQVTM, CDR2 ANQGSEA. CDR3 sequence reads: CSVDHREGVTEQFF. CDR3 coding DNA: TGCAGCGTTGATCACAGGGAAGGGGTAACTGAGCAGTTCTTC.

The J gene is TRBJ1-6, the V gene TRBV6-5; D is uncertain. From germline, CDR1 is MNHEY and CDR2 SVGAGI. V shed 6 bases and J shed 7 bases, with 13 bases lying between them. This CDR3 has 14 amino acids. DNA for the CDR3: TGTGCCAGCAGCGCCGGGATCGGGAATTCACCCCTCCACTTT. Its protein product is CASSAGIGNSPLHF.

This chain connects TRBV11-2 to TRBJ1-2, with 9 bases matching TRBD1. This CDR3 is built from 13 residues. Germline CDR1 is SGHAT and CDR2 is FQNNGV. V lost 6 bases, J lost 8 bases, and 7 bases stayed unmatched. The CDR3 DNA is TGTGCCAGCAGTCCCGGGACAGGGAAAGGCTACACCTTC. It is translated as CASSPGTGKGYTF.

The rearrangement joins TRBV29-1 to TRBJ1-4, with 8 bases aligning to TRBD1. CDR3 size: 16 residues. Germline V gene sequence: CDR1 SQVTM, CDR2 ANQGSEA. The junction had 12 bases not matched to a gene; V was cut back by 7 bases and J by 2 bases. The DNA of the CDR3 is TGCAGCGGAATGACAGGGGCTTTAATGACTAATGAAAAACTGTTTTTT. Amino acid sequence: CSGMTGALMTNEKLFF.

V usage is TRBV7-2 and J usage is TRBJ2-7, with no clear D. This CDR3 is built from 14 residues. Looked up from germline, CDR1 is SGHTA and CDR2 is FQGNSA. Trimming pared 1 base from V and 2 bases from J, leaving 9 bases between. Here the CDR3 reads CASSLGVGPYEQYF. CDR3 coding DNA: TGTGCCAGCAGCTTAGGCGTGGGCCCCTACGAGCAGTACTTC.

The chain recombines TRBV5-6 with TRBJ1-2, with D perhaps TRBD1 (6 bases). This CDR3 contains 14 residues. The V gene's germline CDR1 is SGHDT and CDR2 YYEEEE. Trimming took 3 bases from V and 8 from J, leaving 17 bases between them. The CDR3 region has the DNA TGTGCCAGCAGCTGGACCGGACAGAGGTGGGGCTACACCTTC. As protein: CASSWTGQRWGYTF.

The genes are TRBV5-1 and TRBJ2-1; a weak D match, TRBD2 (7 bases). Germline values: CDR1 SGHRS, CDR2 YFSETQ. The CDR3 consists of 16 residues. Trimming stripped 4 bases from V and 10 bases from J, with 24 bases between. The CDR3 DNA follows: TGCGCCAGCAGCCCCCGTGGAGGGGGGGCCGTTGAAGAGCAGTTCTTC. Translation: CASSPRGGGAVEEQFF. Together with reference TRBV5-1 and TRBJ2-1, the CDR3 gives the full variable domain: KAGVTQTPRYLIKTRGQQVTLSCSPISGHRSVSWYQQTPGQGLQFLFEYFSETQRNKGNFPGRFSGRQFSNSRSEMNVSTLELGDSALYLCASSPRGGGAVEEQFFGPGTRLTVL.

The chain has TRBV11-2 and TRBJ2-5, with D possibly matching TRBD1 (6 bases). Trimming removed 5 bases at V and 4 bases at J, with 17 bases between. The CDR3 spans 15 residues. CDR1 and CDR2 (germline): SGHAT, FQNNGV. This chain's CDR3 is CASSANRVGGETQYF. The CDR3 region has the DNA TGTGCCAGCAGCGCCAACAGGGTTGGGGGAGAGACCCAGTACTTC.

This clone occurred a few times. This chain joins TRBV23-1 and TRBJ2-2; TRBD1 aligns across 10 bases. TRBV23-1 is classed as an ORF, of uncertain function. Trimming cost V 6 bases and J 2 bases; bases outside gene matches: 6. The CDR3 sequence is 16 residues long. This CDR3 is CASRRMTGGNTGELFF. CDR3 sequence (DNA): TGCGCCAGCAGGAGAATGACAGGGGGCAACACCGGGGAGCTGTTTTTT.

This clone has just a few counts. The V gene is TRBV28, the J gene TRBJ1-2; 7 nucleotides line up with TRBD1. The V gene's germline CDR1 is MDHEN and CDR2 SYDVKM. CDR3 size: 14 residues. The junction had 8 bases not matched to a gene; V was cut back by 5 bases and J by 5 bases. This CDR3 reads CASSPTGSKYGYTF. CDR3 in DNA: TGTGCCAGCAGTCCGACAGGGTCGAAGTATGGCTACACCTTC.

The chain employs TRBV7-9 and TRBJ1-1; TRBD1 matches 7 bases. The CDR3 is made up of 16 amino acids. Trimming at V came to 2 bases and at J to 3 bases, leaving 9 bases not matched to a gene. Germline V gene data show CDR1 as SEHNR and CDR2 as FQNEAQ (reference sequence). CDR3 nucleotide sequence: TGTGCCAGCAGCTTAACGGCCATCAGGGGGGACACTGAAGCTTTCTTT. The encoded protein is CASSLTAIRGDTEAFF.

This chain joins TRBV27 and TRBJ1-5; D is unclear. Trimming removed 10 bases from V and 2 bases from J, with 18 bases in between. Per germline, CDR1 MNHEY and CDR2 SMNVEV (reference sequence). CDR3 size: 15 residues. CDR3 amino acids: CATPQRSARNQPQHF. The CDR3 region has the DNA TGTGCCACCCCGCAGCGGTCGGCTCGCAATCAGCCCCAGCATTTT.

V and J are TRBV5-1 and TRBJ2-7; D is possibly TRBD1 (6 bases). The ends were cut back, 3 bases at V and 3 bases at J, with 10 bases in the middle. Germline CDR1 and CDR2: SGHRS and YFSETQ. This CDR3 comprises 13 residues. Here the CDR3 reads CASSSGQVYEQYF. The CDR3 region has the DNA TGCGCCAGCAGCTCGGGACAAGTCTACGAGCAGTACTTC.

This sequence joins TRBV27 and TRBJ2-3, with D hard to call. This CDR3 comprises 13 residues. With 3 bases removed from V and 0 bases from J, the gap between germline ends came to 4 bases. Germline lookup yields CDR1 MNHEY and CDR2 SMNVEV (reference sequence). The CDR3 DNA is TGTGCCAGCAGTTTCAGGAGCACAGATACGCAGTATTTT. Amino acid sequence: CASSFRSTDTQYF.

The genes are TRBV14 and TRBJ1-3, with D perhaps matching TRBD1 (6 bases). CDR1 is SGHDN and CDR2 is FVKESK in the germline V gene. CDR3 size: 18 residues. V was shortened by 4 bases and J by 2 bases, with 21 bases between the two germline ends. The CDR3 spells CASSPYRGILDAGNTIYF. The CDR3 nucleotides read TGTGCCAGCAGCCCATATAGGGGGATCTTAGATGCTGGAAACACCATATATTTT.

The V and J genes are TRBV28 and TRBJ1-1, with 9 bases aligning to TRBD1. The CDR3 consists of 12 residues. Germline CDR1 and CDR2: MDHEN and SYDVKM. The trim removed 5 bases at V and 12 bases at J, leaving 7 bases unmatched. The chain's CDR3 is CASSNPTGGSFF. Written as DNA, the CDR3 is TGTGCCAGCAGTAACCCGACAGGGGGGTCTTTCTTT.

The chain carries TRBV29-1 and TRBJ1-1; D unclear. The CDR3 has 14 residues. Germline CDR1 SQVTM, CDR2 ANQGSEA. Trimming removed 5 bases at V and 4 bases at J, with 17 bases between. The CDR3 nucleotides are TGCAGCGTTTTGACAACTCCCGGGAGCACTGAAGCTTTCTTT. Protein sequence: CSVLTTPGSTEAFF.

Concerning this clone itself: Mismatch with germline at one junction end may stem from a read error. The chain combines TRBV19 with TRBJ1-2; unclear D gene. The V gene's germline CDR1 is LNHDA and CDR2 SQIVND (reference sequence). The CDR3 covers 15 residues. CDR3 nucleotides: TGTGCCAGTAGCACGGGCCCCTCACCGGACTATGGCTACCCCTTC. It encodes CASSTGPSPDYGYPF.